The TCR beta chain under discussion was sequenced for a study of identical twins. General study points: The study found that models underestimated out-of-frame TCR alpha sharing in monozygotic twins. Abundant cord blood beta clonotypes carried fewer insertions; memory repertoires showed none. Donors were not followed over many years; analysis was cross-sectional.

CDR3 length: 17 amino acids. V trimming: 7 bases; J trimming: 4 bases; junction bases outside the gene matches: 18. Germline CDR1 reads SGHVS; CDR2 reads FQNEAQ. To note about this clonotype: Its antigen is not identified.

MiXCR was run by TCRdb on the 5' RACE reads, yielding one entry per CDR3 protein. The data show about 890,000 distinct CDR3 sequences, with 9% to 15% seen just once and around 1.5% held by the top ten. This sample was shared with a second study, whose subject was yellow fever vaccine responses in identical twins.

The TCR sequence derives from a young woman in good health. The chain joins TRBV7-8 to TRBJ2-5; 7 nucleotides agree with TRBD2. Sequenced sample: PBMCs. The CDR3, as DNA: TGTGCCAGCACCACCACCTTCGGGGAGGGAGGTAGAGAGACCCAGTACTTC. The encoded protein is CASTTTFGEGGRETQYF. Filled out from reference TRBV7-8 and TRBJ2-5, the complete variable domain reads GAGVSQSPRYKVAKRGQDVALRCDPISGHVSLFWYQQALGQGPEFLTYFQNEAQLDKSGLPSDRFFAERPEGSVSTLKIQRTQQEDSAVYLCASTTTFGEGGRETQYFGPGTRLLVL.